This TCR beta chain was recorded in a study of T cells expressing NK-cell markers. The CDR3 contains 16 residues. Germline values: CDR1 PRHDT, CDR2 FYEKMQ (reference sequence). What made the TCR beta cDNA was 5'RACE template switching with UMIs. TCRdb re-called the 5' RACE reads and shows each CDR3 protein once, DNA omitted. This sample contains under 500,000 distinct CDR3 sequences. The clonotype comes from a woman aged 18-69 years in good health. Sequencing was carried out using blood T cells: a sorted CD56 or NKG2C T cell subset, CD4+ or CD8+ T cells, or bulk PBMC T cells (not recorded which). This chain joins TRBV13 and TRBJ2-5; absent DNA, TCRdb's TRBD2 call cannot be checked. CDR3 region: CASSLGAGPGRETQYF.